This T cell receptor (beta chain) was identified during a study of blood T cell repertoires in COVID-19. Study summary: Sites across the United States, Italy and Spain contributed samples from acute and convalescent COVID-19. Nucleic acid was either cDNA or gDNA, and it came from T cells, B-cell-depleted T cells, or PBMCs.

As originally analysed: From reference gene primer amplification, estimates of nucleated cell counts were derived. The method was immunoSEQ multiplex PCR; TCRdb's version includes in-frame clones alone and lacks a portion of them. V, J and clone size reflect that table, while D and trimming were determined from the DNA. Of around 100,000 clones listed, about 80% are singletons. V was pared by 5 bases and J by 5 bases, with 3 bases of the junction left unmatched. Germline CDR1 and CDR2: LNHDA and SQIVND (reference sequence). The CDR3 contains 12 residues. Material: peripheral blood. The genes are TRBV19 and TRBJ2-7; 7 nucleotides agree with TRBD1. This receptor was obtained from a man in his 60s with acute or convalescent COVID-19. CDR3 DNA sequence: TGTGCCAGTAGTCCAGGGGGTAACGAGCAGTACTTC. This gives the protein CASSPGGNEQYF.